The 23 T cell receptor beta chains reported below all come from one sample, sequenced in a study of Graves' ophthalmopathy and Graves' hyperthyroidism. From RNA, the CDR3 regions of TCR beta chains were amplified and sequenced. First-round RT-PCR used HTBI primers; second-round multiplex PCR followed. MiXCR, run by TCRdb on the multiplex PCR reads, gives a single entry per CDR3 protein. The sample has hundreds of thousands of distinct CDR3 sequences; 15% are singletons. Sequencing used peripheral blood. Receptors were obtained from a woman between 18 and 30 years old with stable Graves' hyperthyroidism.

This clonotype was detected ten times or more. The J gene is TRBJ2-2, the V gene TRBV2, with a weak D call TRBD1 (6 bases). The V and J ends lost 2 bases and 4 bases respectively, with 8 bases between them. CDR1 is SNHLY, CDR2 FYNNEI, per germline. This CDR3 contains 14 residues. The DNA for the CDR3 is TGTGCCAGCAGTGAAACAGGGCCCACCGGGGAGCTGTTTTTT. This encodes CASSETGPTGELFF.

As regards this clonotype: A much larger clone lies a single base off, so this may be a read error. The chain links TRBV20-1 to TRBJ1-1; no firm D call. The CDR3 extends over 15 amino acids. Trimming cost V 2 bases and J 4 bases, with 17 bases left between them. The germline CDR1 and CDR2 sequences are DFQATT and SNEGSKA (reference sequence). CDR3 coding DNA: TGCAGTGCTAGACGAAATTGGGGTTTGGTCACTGAAGCTTTCTTT. Its protein is CSARRNWGLVTEAFF.

This clonotype was recorded many times. V gene TRBV11-2 combines with J gene TRBJ1-1; D uncertain. Germline V gene data show CDR1 as SGHAT and CDR2 as FQNNGV. The CDR3 runs to 14 residues. V lost 4 bases and J 0 bases, leaving 9 bases between the germline ends. Here the CDR3 reads CASSSNRVNTEAFF. The CDR3 DNA reads TGTGCCAGCAGCTCCAATAGGGTGAACACTGAAGCTTTCTTT.

This clonotype was detected many times. This chain uses TRBV7-9 with TRBJ2-5, with D possibly being TRBD2 (6 bases). CDR1 and CDR2 (germline): SEHNR, FQNEAQ (reference sequence). The CDR3 length is 15 residues. V lost 3 bases to trimming and J lost 5 bases, with 16 bases between them. The CDR3 is CASSFLTGVEETQYF. In DNA, the CDR3 is TGTGCCAGCAGCTTCCTGACGGGGGTGGAGGAGACCCAGTACTTC. Based on the CDR3 plus reference TRBV7-9 and TRBJ2-5, the full variable domain is DTGVSQNPRHKITKRGQNVTFRCDPISEHNRLYWYRQTLGQGPEFLTYFQNEAQLEKSRLLSDRFSAERPKGSFSTLEIQRTEQGDSAMYLCASSFLTGVEETQYFGPGTRLLVL.

This clonotype came up many times. A single base separates this from a much larger clone, so it may be a read error. The chain combines TRBV6-1 with TRBJ2-5; D is unclear. The CDR3 consists of 13 residues. Germline CDR1 reads MNHNS; CDR2 reads SASEGT. CDR3 residues: CASTPLGQETKYF. The CDR3 nucleotides are TGTGCCAGCACCCCTCTAGGTCAAGAGACCAAGTACTTC.

This clonotype was picked up many times. The chain carries TRBV6-1 and TRBJ1-6, with 8 bases aligning to TRBD1. This CDR3 is 15 amino acids long. Losses at the gene ends were 4 bases for V and 11 bases for J; bases not matched to a gene: 10. Germline lookup yields CDR1 MNHNS and CDR2 SASEGT. The CDR3 here is CASSVRTGLLAPLHF. As DNA, the CDR3 is TGTGCCAGCAGTGTCCGGACAGGGCTCTTAGCACCCCTCCACTTT.

A single count supports this clonotype. This sequence joins TRBV27 and TRBJ2-5; weak D call: TRBD1 (6 bases). Germline V gives CDR1 MNHEY, CDR2 SMNVEV (reference sequence). Trimming removed 2 bases from V and 5 bases from J, with 15 bases in between. This CDR3 is 15 amino acids long. Here the CDR3 DNA reads TGTGCCAGCAGTTTAGTGTTGGGGGCCTCGGAGACCCAGTACTTC. Amino acid sequence: CASSLVLGASETQYF.

Only one count was recorded for this clonotype. The gene calls are TRBV11-1 and TRBJ2-7; 7 nucleotides match TRBD2. V lost 2 bases and J lost 4; bases outside the gene matches: 5. CDR3 length: 14 amino acids. Germline lookup yields CDR1 SGHAT and CDR2 FQDESV (reference sequence). DNA of the CDR3: TGTGCCAGCAGCTTAAGGGGCGGGGGATACGAGCAGTACGTC. Its protein is CASSLRGGGYEQYV.

Remarks on this clonotype: A much larger clone is a single base away; this may be a read error. This CDR3 fails to terminate in the conserved phenylalanine or tryptophan, so it likely reflects a read error. The V call is TRBV20-1, the J call TRBJ1-1, with D tentatively TRBD1 (5 bases). Per germline, CDR1 DFQATT and CDR2 SNEGSKA (reference sequence). This CDR3 comprises 12 residues. In nucleotides, the CDR3 is TGCAGCAGACAGCGTATGAACACTGAAGCTTTCCTT. Protein: CSRQRMNTEAFL.

The chain employs TRBV20-1 and TRBJ1-2; possible D gene TRBD1, 6 bases. The CDR3 runs 13 residues. From germline, CDR1 is DFQATT and CDR2 SNEGSKA (reference sequence). Trimming pared 3 bases from V and 4 bases from J, leaving 12 bases between. This chain's CDR3 is CSASGGAGYGYTF. The CDR3 DNA reads as TGCAGTGCTAGCGGGGGGGCCGGCTATGGCTACACCTTC.

At least ten counts were recorded for this clonotype. This chain joins TRBV6-1 and TRBJ1-1; D remains unclear. V lost 6 bases, J lost 4 bases, and 18 bases lay in between. Per the germline V gene, CDR1 is MNHNS and CDR2 is SASEGT. The CDR3 is 15 amino acids. The CDR3 region has the DNA TGTGCCAGCAGGTGGTTAGACGAGGGAAGCACTGAAGCTTTCTTT. Protein sequence: CASRWLDEGSTEAFF.

Many counts were recorded for this clonotype. This rearrangement joins TRBV6-2 or TRBV6-3 to TRBJ2-2; 7 bases line up with TRBD1. This CDR3 spans 17 amino acids. Trimming at V came to 7 bases and at J to 0 bases, leaving 11 bases not matched to a gene. Germline CDR1 and CDR2: MNHEY and SVGEGT. For the CDR3, the DNA is TGTGCCAGCATTCTAACGGGACAGCTCGCGAACACCGGGGAGCTGTTTTTT. As protein: CASILTGQLANTGELFF.

The sample holds many counts of this clonotype. V gene TRBV5-1 combines with J gene TRBJ2-7; 7 nucleotides agree with TRBD1. CDR3 size: 14 residues. With V trimmed by 7 bases and J by 2 bases, 9 bases remained unmatched. Germline loops: CDR1 SGHRS, CDR2 YFSETQ. In nucleotides, the CDR3 is TGCGCCAGCTACCGGGACAGCATGACCTACGAGCAGTACTTC. Amino acid sequence: CASYRDSMTYEQYF.

This chain links TRBV18 with TRBJ1-5; no clear D gene. Germline assignment: CDR1 KGHSH and CDR2 LQKENI. V gave up 2 bases and J gave up 0 bases, with 11 bases separating them. This CDR3 comprises 16 residues. CDR3 protein: CASSPGGRYSNQPQHF. As DNA, the CDR3 is TGTGCCAGCTCACCAGGAGGGCGGTATAGCAATCAGCCCCAGCATTTT.

Many counts were recorded for this clonotype. The chain recombines TRBV29-1 with TRBJ1-2, with D perhaps TRBD1 (5 bases). The CDR3 length is 13 residues. CDR1 and CDR2 (germline): SQVTM, ANQGSEA. Trimming cost V 3 bases and J 5 bases, with 13 bases left between them. The CDR3: CSVERDVGYGYTF. CDR3 nucleotides: TGCAGCGTTGAGAGGGACGTCGGATATGGCTACACCTTC.

The J gene is TRBJ2-7, the V gene TRBV7-2; D call uncertain. V lost 1 base and J lost 4, with 11 bases in between. This CDR3 is 14 amino acids long. CDR1 is SGHTA, CDR2 FQGNSA, per germline. CDR3 coding DNA: TGTGCCAGCAGCTTAGTGAGATCCGCATACGAGCAGTACTTC. Translated: CASSLVRSAYEQYF.

This clonotype came up many times. The CDR3 DNA reads as TGTGCCAGCAGCCAAGATCGTATTAGCGACGAGCAGTACTTC. As protein: CASSQDRISDEQYF. The rearrangement uses TRBV4-2 and TRBJ2-7, with a tentative D call TRBD2 (5 bases). The V and J ends lost 0 bases and 5 bases respectively, with 11 bases between them. The CDR3 length is 14 residues. Germline V gives CDR1 LGHNA, CDR2 YNFKEQ.

Concerning this clonotype: One end of the junction fails to match germline, which may point to a read error. V gene TRBV19 combines with J gene TRBJ1-5; 7 nucleotides line up with TRBD1. The CDR3 is 13 residues long. The germline CDR1 and CDR2 sequences are LNHDA and SQIVND (reference sequence). The CDR3, as DNA: TGTTCCAGTACTGGGACAGCTAATCAGCCCCAGCATTTT. This codes for CSSTGTANQPQHF.

The table lists this clonotype with many counts. The chain carries TRBV6-2 or TRBV6-3 and TRBJ1-1; 10 nucleotides line up with TRBD1. The CDR3 extends over 13 amino acids. Germline V lookup: CDR1 MNHEY, CDR2 SVGEGT. The V and J ends lost 6 bases and 5 bases, in that order; junction bases with no gene match: 3. CDR3 sequence reads: CASSGTGVTEAFF. The DNA for the CDR3 is TGTGCCAGCAGCGGGACAGGGGTAACTGAAGCTTTCTTT.

Many counts were recorded for this clonotype. The chain employs TRBV2 and TRBJ2-5; D gene unclear. Germline V lookup: CDR1 SNHLY, CDR2 FYNNEI. CDR3 length: 12 residues. V was clipped by 6 bases and J by 1 base, with 6 bases between them. CDR3 amino acids: CASRGFQETQYF. CDR3 coding DNA: TGTGCCAGCAGGGGCTTCCAAGAGACCCAGTACTTC.

This clonotype was seen ten or more times. This chain connects TRBV7-9 to TRBJ2-5; the match to TRBD1 covers 10 bases. Germline V gene lookup returns CDR1 SEHNR and CDR2 FQNEAQ (reference sequence). Germline trimming cut 5 bases from V and 3 bases from J; bases unmatched to any gene: 6. This CDR3 is 15 amino acids long. DNA for the CDR3: TGTGCCAGCAGCACTAGACAGGGGGCAGAAGAGACCCAGTACTTC. Translating gives CASSTRQGAEETQYF. The full variable domain, with the rest looked up from reference TRBV7-9 and TRBJ2-5, is DTGVSQNPRHKITKRGQNVTFRCDPISEHNRLYWYRQTLGQGPEFLTYFQNEAQLEKSRLLSDRFSAERPKGSFSTLEIQRTEQGDSAMYLCASSTRQGAEETQYFGPGTRLLVL.

This clonotype was counted only a few times. The V gene is TRBV5-1, the J gene TRBJ2-5; unclear D gene. The V and J ends lost 5 bases and 3 bases respectively, with 11 bases between them. Germline V lookup: CDR1 SGHRS, CDR2 YFSETQ. The CDR3 consists of 13 residues. The CDR3 here is CASRVGIEETQYF. In DNA form, the CDR3 reads TGCGCCAGCAGAGTAGGGATCGAAGAGACCCAGTACTTC. The full variable domain, in which reference TRBV5-1 and TRBJ2-5 provide the parts outside the CDR3, is KAGVTQTPRYLIKTRGQQVTLSCSPISGHRSVSWYQQTPGQGLQFLFEYFSETQRNKGNFPGRFSGRQFSNSRSEMNVSTLELGDSALYLCASRVGIEETQYFGPGTRLLVL.

As to this clonotype: This may come from a read error, since a much larger clone is one base off. The gene calls are TRBV29-1 and TRBJ2-5, with TRBD1 identical over 8 bases. Germline loops: CDR1 SQVTM, CDR2 ANQGSEA. The CDR3 loop spans 12 amino acids. The CDR3 reads CSADRDQENQYF. The CDR3 nucleotides read TGCAGCGCGGACAGGGACCAAGAGAACCAGTACTTC.